These T cell receptor beta chains were read from a single sample in a study of blood T cell repertoires in COVID-19. TCRdb keeps only in-frame clones here, not all; method: immunoSEQ multiplex PCR. Of around 300,000 clones listed, roughly 88% are singletons. The material sequenced was peripheral blood. The receptors were gathered from a woman aged 25 to 45 with COVID-19, enrolled during active disease. Both conserved end residues are part of each CDR3. Fields, in order: CDR3 length, D gene, J gene, clone size, V gene, CDR3 DNA, CDR3 protein. The D gene is left open where the match is weak. Rows may omit the clone size; those that give it use once, few, many or a size class.

>17|TRBD1|TRBJ1-5|NA|TRBV19
TGTGCCAGTAGTATCGAGACAGGGGGCAGGAGCAATCAGCCCCAGCATTTT
CASSIETGGRSNQPQHF
>12|NA|TRBJ1-2|NA|TRBV6-2/TRBV6-3
TGTGCCAGCAGTTGGGGCCCCTATGGCTACACCTTC
CASSWGPYGYTF
>17|TRBD1|TRBJ1-2|NA|TRBV3-1/TRBV3-2
TGTGCCAGCAGCCCACCCCCGGGACAGCTTCCTAACTATGGCTACACCTTC
CASSPPPGQLPNYGYTF
>12|NA|TRBJ1-5|NA|TRBV6-5
TGTGCCAGCAGTTCTAGGGGGGGGCCCCAGCATTTT
CASSSRGGPQHF
>13|NA|TRBJ2-1|NA|TRBV24-1
TGTGCCACCAGTGAGGGGGCTTACAATGAGCAGTTCTTC
CATSEGAYNEQFF
>16|TRBD2|TRBJ2-3|NA|TRBV3-1/TRBV3-2
TGTGCCAGCAGCCGTATGACTAGCGGGAGCACAGATACGCAGTATTTT
CASSRMTSGSTDTQYF
>16|TRBD1|TRBJ1-4|NA|TRBV9
TGTGCCAGCAGCGTAGGGGACAGGGCCTTTGTTGAAAAACTGTTTTTT
CASSVGDRAFVEKLFF
>14|NA|TRBJ2-7|NA|TRBV4-1
TGCGCCAGCAGCCAAGATGTCGCTACCTACGAGCAGTACTTC
CASSQDVATYEQYF
>13|NA|TRBJ2-5|once|TRBV10-3
TGTGCCATTGGGCCAGGAGGACAAGAGACCCAGTACTTC
CAIGPGGQETQYF
>16|NA|TRBJ2-1|NA|TRBV5-1
TGCGCCAGCAAAACCAGACAGGGGCCCCAGGGGGGGGAGCAGTTCTTC
CASKTRQGPQGGEQFF
>15|TRBD1|TRBJ1-4|NA|TRBV6-2/TRBV6-3
TGTGCCAGCAGTGACTTTGGGACAGGGCTTGAAAAACTGTTTTTT
CASSDFGTGLEKLFF
>13|NA|TRBJ1-4|NA|TRBV30
TGTGCCTGGAGTGTACACGATAATGAAAAACTGTTTTTT
CAWSVHDNEKLFF
>13|NA|TRBJ2-7|NA|TRBV2
TGTGCCAGCAGTGAAGCCCCCCCCTTAAAGCAGTACTTC
CASSEAPPLKQYF
>11|NA|TRBJ1-1|NA|TRBV28
TGTGCCAGCCACGGACAGTTTGAAGCTTTCTTT
CASHGQFEAFF
>14|NA|TRBJ1-2|NA|TRBV28
TGTGCCAGCAGTTTTGAGTGGGGCAAGCTCGGCTACACCTTC
CASSFEWGKLGYTF